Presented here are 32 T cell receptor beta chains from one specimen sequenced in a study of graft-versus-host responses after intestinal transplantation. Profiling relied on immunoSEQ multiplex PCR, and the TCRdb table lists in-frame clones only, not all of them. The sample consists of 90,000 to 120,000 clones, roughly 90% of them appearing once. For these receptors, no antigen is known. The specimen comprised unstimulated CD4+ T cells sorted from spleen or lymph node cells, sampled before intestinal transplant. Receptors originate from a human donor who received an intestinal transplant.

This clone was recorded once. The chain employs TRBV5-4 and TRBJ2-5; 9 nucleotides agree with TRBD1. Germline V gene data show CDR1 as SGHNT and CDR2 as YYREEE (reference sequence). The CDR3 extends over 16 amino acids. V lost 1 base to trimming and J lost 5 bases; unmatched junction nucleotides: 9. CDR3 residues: CASSLPHRGRGETQYF. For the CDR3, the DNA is TGTGCCAGCAGCTTGCCCCACAGGGGGCGCGGGGAGACCCAGTACTTC. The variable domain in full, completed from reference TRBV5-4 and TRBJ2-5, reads ETGVTQSPTHLIKTRGQQVTLRCSSQSGHNTVSWYQQALGQGPQFIFQYYREEENGRGNFPPRFSGLQFPNYSSELNVNALELDDSALYLCASSLPHRGRGETQYFGPGTRLLVL.

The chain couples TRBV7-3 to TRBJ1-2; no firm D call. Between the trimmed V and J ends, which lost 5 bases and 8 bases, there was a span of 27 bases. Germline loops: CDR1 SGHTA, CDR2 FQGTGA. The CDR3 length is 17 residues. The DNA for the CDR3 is TGTGCCAGCAGCGCCGACCCGGGTCCGCTTCTTGAAGCAGGCTACACCTTC. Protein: CASSADPGPLLEAGYTF.

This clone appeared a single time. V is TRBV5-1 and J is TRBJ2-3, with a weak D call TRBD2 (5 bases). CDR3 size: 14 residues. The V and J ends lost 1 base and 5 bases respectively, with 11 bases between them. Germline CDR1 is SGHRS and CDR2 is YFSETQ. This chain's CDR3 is CASSLMGEGDTQYF. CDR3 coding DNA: TGCGCCAGCAGCTTGATGGGTGAGGGAGATACGCAGTATTTT.

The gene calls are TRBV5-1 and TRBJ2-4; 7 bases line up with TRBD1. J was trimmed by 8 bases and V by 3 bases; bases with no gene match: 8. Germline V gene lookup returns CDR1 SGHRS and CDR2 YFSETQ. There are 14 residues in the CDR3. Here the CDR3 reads CASSSRGRSYIQYF. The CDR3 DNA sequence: TGCGCCAGCAGCTCAAGGGGGCGCTCGTACATTCAGTACTTC.

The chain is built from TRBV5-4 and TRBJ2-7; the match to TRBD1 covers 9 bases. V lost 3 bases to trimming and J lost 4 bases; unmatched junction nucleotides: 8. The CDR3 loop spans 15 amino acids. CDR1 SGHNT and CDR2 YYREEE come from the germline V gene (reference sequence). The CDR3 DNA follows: TGTGCCAGCAGCTCCCGGACAGGGGAATCATACGAGCAGTACTTC. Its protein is CASSSRTGESYEQYF.

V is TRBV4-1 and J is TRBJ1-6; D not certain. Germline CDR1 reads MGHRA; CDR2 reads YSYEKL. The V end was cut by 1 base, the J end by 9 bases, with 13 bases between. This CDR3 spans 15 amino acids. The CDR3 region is CASSQGGQAGSPLHF. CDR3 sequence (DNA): TGCGCCAGCAGCCAAGGCGGCCAGGCGGGTTCACCCCTCCACTTT.

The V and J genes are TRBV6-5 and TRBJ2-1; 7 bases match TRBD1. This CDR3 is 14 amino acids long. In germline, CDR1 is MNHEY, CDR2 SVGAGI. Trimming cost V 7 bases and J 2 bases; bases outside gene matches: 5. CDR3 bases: TGTGCCAGCAAACAAGGGACAGCCTACAATGAGCAGTTCTTC. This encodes CASKQGTAYNEQFF.

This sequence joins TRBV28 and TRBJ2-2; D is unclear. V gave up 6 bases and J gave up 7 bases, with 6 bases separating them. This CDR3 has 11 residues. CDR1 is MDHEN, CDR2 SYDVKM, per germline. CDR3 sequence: CASRGIGELFF. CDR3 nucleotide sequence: TGTGCCAGCAGAGGGATCGGGGAGCTGTTTTTT.

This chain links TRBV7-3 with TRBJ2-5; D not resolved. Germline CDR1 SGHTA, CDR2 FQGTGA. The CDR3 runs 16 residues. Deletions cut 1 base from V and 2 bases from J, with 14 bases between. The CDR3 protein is CASSLKRPNSQETQYF. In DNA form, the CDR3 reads TGTGCCAGCAGCTTAAAACGCCCGAATAGTCAAGAGACCCAGTACTTC.

The CDR3 DNA reads as TGCGCCAGCAGTCAGGGGAACACTGAAGCTTTCTTT. Translated: CASSQGNTEAFF. The V call is TRBV5-1, the J call TRBJ1-1, with D possibly being TRBD1 (5 bases). The CDR3 runs to 12 residues. Trimming took 5 bases from V and 1 from J, leaving 6 bases between them. Germline CDR1 reads SGHRS; CDR2 reads YFSETQ. Supplemented by reference TRBV5-1 and TRBJ1-1, the full variable domain reads KAGVTQTPRYLIKTRGQQVTLSCSPISGHRSVSWYQQTPGQGLQFLFEYFSETQRNKGNFPGRFSGRQFSNSRSEMNVSTLELGDSALYLCASSQGNTEAFFGQGTRLTVV.

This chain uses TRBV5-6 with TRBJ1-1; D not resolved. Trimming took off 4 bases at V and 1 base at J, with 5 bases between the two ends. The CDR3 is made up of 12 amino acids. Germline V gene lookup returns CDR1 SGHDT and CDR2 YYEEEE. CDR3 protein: CASSLWNTEAFF. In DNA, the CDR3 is TGTGCCAGCAGCCTCTGGAACACTGAAGCTTTCTTT.

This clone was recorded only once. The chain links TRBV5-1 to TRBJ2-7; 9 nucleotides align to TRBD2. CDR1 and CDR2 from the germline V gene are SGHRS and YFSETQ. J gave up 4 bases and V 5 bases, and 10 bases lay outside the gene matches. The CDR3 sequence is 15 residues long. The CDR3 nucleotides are TGCGCCAGCAGACGTTTAGCGGGAGAAACGTACGAGCAGTACTTC. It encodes CASRRLAGETYEQYF.

In DNA form, the CDR3 reads TGTGCCAGCAGTGAACAGGGTAGGGATGGCTACACCTTC. It is translated as CASSEQGRDGYTF. The chain links TRBV28 to TRBJ1-2; a weak D match, TRBD1 (6 bases). Trimming took 5 bases from V and 6 from J, leaving 13 bases between them. The CDR3 has 13 residues. CDR1 is MDHEN, CDR2 SYDVKM, per germline.

CDR3: CASSSGRGVTTYNEQFF. The CDR3 region has the DNA TGCGCCAGCAGCTCCGGTAGGGGGGTGACTACCTACAATGAGCAGTTCTTC. The chain couples TRBV5-1 to TRBJ2-1; D could derive from TRBD1 or TRBD2 (6 bases each). The CDR3 loop spans 17 amino acids. The germline V gene has CDR1 SGHRS and CDR2 YFSETQ. The ends were cut back, 3 bases at V and 2 bases at J, with 18 bases in the middle.

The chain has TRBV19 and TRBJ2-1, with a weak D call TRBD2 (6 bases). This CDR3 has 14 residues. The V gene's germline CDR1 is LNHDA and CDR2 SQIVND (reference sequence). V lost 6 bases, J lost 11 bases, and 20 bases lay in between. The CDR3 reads CASRDGGAGYQQFF. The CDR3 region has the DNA TGTGCCAGTAGGGACGGAGGGGCCGGATACCAGCAGTTCTTC. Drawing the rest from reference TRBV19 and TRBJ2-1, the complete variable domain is DGGITQSPKYLFRKEGQNVTLSCEQNLNHDAMYWYRQDPGQGLRLIYYSQIVNDFQKGDIAEGYSVSREKKESFPLTVTSAQKNPTAFYLCASRDGGAGYQQFFGPGTRLTVL.

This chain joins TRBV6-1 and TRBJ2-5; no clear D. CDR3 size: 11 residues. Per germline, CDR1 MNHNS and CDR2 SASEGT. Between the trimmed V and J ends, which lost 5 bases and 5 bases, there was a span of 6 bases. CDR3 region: CASSYLETQYF. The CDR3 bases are TGTGCCAGCAGTTACCTGGAGACCCAGTACTTC.

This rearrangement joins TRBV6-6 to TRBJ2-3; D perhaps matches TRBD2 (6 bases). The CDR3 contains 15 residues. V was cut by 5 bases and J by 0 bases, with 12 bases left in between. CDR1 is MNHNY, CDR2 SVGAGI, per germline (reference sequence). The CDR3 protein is CASSNQRGSTDTQYF. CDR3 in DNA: TGTGCCAGCAGTAACCAACGGGGGAGCACAGATACGCAGTATTTT.

CDR3 bases: TGTGCCAGCAGCTTGGGGCTAGCGGCCTACGAGCAGTACTTC. Translation: CASSLGLAAYEQYF. The chain employs TRBV13 and TRBJ2-7; 7 bases are shared with TRBD2. In germline, CDR1 is PRHDT, CDR2 FYEKMQ (reference sequence). The CDR3 contains 14 residues. The junction had 4 bases not matched to a gene; V was cut back by 3 bases and J by 2 bases.

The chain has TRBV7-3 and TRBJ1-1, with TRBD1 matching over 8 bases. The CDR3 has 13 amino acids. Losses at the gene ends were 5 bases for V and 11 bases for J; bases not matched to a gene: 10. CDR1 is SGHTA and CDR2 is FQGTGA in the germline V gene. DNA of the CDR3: TGTGCCAGCAGCCTCGGACAGGGAAGTGGGGCTTTCTTT. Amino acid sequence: CASSLGQGSGAFF.

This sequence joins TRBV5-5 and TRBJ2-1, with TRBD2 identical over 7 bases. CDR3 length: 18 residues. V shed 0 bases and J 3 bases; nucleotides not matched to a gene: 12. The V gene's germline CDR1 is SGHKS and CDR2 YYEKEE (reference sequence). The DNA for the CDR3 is TGTGCCAGCAGCTTGGCGGCTAGCGGCCTGCAGGTCTACAATGAGCAGTTCTTC. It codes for CASSLAASGLQVYNEQFF.

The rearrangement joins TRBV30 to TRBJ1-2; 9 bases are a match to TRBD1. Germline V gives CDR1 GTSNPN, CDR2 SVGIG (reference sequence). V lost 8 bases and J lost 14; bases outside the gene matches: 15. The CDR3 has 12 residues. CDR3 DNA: TGTGCCGGCGACCTTCTTACCGGGACAGGGACCTTC. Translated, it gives CAGDLLTGTGTF.

CDR3 sequence (DNA): TGTGCCAGCAGCTACTTCGGACGGGAGGTGGAGACCCAGTACTTC. Translation: CASSYFGREVETQYF. This chain connects TRBV5-6 to TRBJ2-5, with 7 bases that match TRBD2. CDR3 length: 15 residues. Looked up from germline, CDR1 is SGHDT and CDR2 is YYEEEE. Losses at the gene ends were 3 bases for V and 5 bases for J; bases not matched to a gene: 10.

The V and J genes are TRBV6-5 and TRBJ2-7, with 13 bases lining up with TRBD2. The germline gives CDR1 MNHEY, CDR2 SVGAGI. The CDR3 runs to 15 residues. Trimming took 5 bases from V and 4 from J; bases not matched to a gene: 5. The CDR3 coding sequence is TGTGCCAGCAGTCTCGGGACTAGCGGGATTTACGAGCAGTACTTC. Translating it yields CASSLGTSGIYEQYF.

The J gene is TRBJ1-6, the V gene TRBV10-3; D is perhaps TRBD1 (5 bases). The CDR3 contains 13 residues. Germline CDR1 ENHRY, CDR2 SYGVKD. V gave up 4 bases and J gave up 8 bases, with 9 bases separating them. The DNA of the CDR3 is TGTGCCATCAGTGCGGGGGACCATTCACCCCTCCACTTT. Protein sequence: CAISAGDHSPLHF.

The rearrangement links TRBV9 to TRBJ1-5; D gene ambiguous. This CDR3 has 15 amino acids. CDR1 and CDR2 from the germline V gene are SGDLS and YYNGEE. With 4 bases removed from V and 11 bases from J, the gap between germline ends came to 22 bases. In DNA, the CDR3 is TGTGCCAGCAGCCTGAGAGGCACGCCCGTCGAGGCCCAGCATTTT. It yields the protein CASSLRGTPVEAQHF.

This CDR3 reads CASSLEGGQISNQPQHF. The CDR3 coding sequence is TGTGCCAGCAGCTTAGAGGGGGGACAGATTAGCAATCAGCCCCAGCATTTT. The chain is built from TRBV7-9 and TRBJ1-5; 7 positions match TRBD1. CDR1 SEHNR and CDR2 FQNEAQ come from the germline V gene (reference sequence). J was trimmed by 0 bases and V by 1 base; bases with no gene match: 6. The CDR3 is 17 amino acids.

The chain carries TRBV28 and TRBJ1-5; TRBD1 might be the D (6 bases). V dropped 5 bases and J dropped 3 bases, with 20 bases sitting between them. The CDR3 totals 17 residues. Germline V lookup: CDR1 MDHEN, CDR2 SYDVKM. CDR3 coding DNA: TGTGCCAGCAGTATTTCCGGGACACGCCGCCTCAATCAGCCCCAGCATTTT. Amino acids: CASSISGTRRLNQPQHF.

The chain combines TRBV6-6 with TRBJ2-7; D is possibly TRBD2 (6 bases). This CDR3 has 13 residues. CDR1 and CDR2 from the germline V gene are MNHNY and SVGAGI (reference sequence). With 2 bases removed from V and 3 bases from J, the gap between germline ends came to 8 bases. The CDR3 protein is CASSYLRGYEQYF. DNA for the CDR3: TGTGCCAGCAGTTACCTGCGGGGCTACGAGCAGTACTTC.

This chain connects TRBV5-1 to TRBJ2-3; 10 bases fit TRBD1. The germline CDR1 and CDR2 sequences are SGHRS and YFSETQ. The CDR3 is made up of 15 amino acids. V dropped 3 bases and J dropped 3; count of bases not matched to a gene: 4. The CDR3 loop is CASSSDRGRTDTQYF. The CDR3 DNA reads TGCGCCAGCAGCTCGGACAGGGGGAGGACAGATACGCAGTATTTT.

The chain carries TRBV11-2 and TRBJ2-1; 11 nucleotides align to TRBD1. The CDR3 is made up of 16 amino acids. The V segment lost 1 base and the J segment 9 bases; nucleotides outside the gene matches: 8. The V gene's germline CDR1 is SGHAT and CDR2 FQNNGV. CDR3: CASSLGSSGTGGEQFF. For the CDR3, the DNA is TGTGCCAGCAGCTTAGGGAGTAGCGGGACAGGGGGTGAGCAGTTCTTC.

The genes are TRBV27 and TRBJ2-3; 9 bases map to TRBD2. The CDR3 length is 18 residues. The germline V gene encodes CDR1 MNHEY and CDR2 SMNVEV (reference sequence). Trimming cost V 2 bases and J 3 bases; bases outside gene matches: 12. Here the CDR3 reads CASSLGASGVVRTDTQYF. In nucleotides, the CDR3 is TGTGCCAGCAGTTTAGGTGCTAGCGGGGTCGTTAGGACAGATACGCAGTATTTT.

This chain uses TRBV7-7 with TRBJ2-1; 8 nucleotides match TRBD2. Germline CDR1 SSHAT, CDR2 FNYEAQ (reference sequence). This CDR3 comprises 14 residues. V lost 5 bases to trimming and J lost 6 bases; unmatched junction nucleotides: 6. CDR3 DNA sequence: TGTGCCAGCAGCCTCGGACTAGCACCCAATGAGCAGTTCTTC. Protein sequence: CASSLGLAPNEQFF.